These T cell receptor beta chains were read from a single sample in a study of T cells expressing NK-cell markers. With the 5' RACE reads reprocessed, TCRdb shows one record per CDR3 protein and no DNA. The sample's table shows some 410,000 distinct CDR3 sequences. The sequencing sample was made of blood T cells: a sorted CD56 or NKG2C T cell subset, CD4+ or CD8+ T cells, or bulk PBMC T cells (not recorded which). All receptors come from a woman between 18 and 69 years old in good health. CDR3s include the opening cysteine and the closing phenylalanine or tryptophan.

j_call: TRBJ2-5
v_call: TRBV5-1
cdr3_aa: CASGNQETQYF

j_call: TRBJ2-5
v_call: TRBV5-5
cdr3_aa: CASSLGLATETQYF

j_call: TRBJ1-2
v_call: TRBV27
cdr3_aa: CASSFPGGYGYTF

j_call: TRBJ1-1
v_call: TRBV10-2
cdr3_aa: CASNSDGASTEAFF

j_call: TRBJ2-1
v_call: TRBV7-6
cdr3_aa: CASSRLSGDNEQFF

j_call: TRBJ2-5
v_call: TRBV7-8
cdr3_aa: CASSPTGLLGETQYF

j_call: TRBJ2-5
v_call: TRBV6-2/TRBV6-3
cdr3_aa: CASSKGTSGRPGQETQYF

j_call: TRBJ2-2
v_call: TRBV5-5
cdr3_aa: CASSTRTPNTGELFF

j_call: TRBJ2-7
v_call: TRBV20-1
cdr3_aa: CSYKAPDGGYEQYF

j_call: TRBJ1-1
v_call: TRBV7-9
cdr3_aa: CASSVPPGPMNTEAFF

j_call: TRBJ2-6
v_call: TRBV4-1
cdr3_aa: CASSQTGANVLTF

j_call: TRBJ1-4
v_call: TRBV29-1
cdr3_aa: CSVEGQGAGEKLFF

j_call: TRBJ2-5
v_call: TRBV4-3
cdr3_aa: CASSQAGQGGETQYF

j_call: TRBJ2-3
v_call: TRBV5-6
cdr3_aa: CASSVPGPPFRSDTQYF

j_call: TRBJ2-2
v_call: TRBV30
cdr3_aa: CAWSVRLNLPNTGELFF

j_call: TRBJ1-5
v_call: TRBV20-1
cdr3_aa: CSARDPLGQSNQPQHF

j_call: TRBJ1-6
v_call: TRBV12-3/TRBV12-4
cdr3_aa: CASSFRTGANSPLHF

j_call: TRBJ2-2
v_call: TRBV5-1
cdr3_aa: CASSLNRGNTGELFF

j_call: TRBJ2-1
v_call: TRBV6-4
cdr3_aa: CASSDSRTTSSYNEQFF

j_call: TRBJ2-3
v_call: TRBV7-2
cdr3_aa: CASSPGTLAGSADTQYF

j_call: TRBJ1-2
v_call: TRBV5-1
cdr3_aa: CASSLDPNYGYTF

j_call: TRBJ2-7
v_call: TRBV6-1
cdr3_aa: CASSPLGNKREGEQYF

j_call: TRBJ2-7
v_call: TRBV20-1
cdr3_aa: CSARLGVYEQYF

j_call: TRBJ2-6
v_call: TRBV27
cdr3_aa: CASSSNSGANVLTF

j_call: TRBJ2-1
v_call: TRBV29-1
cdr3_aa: CSVEGTSGSTDYNEQFF

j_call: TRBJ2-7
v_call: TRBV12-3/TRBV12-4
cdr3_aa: CASSPQASGSYEQYF

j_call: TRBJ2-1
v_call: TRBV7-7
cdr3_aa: CASSRGPNEYNEQFF

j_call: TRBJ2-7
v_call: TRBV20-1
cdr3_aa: CSARTSGVSYEQYF

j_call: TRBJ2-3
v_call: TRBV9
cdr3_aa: CASSPREDTQYF

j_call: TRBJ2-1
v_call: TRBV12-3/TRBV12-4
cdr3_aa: CASSLMVLLAHEQFF

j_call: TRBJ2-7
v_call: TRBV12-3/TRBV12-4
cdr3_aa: CASSSGTNEQYF

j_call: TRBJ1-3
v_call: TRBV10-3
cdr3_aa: CAISDRQGAGNTIYF

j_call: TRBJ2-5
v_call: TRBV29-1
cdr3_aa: CSVEGLADQETQYF

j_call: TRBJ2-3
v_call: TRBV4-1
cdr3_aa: CASSPTSGGPDTQYF

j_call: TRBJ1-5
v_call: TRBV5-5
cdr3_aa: CASSLWELSNQPQHF

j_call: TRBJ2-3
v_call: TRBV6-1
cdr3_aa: CASSGPGTASSTDTQYF

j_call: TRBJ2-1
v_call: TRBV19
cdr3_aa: CASSIPIAGSYNEQFF

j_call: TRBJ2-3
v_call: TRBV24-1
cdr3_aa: CATSDPLATLFGDTQYF

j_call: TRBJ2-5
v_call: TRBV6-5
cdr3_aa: CASSYERLDSVRETQYF

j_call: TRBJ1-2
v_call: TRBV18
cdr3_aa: CASSPTENYGYTF

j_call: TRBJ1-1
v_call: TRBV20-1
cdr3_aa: CSARDLGQGRGTEAFF

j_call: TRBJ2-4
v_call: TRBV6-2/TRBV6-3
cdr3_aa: CASSYWREDIQYF